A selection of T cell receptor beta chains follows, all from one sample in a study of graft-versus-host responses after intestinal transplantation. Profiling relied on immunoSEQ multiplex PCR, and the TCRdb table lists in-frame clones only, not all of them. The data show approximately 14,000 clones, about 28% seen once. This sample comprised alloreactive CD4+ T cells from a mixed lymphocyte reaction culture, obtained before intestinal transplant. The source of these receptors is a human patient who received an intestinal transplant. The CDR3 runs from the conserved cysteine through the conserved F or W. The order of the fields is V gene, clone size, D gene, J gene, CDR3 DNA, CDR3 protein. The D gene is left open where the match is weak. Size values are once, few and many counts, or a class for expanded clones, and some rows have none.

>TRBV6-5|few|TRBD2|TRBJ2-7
TGTGCCAGCACCCGACTAGCGGCGCAGGTCTACGAGCAGTACTTC
CASTRLAAQVYEQYF
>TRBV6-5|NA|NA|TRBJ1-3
TGTGCCAGCGGACAGAGAAACACCATATATTTT
CASGQRNTIYF
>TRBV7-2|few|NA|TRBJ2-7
TGTGCCAGCAGCTCCACAGGGATTTCGGCCTACGAGCAGTACTTC
CASSSTGISAYEQYF
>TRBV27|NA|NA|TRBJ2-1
TGTGCCAGCAGTCCCTCTCGCCCCAGCGGGTTCATCAATGAGCAGTTCTTC
CASSPSRPSGFINEQFF
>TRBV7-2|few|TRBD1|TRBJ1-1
TGTGCCAGCAGGGGACAGGGGGCAAAAACTGAAGCTTTCTTT
CASRGQGAKTEAFF
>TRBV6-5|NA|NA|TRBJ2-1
TGTGCCAGCAGTTACCGCCACCGGGACCTTCACAATGAGCAGTTCTTC
CASSYRHRDLHNEQFF
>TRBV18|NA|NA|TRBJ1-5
TGTGCCAGCTCACCGTTTTTACAGGCTACTTATCAGCCCCAGCATTTT
CASSPFLQATYQPQHF
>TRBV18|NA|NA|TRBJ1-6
TGTGCCAGCTCACCACCGGGACAAAATTCACCCCTCCACTTT
CASSPPGQNSPLHF
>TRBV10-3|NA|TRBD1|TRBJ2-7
TGTGCCATCAGCTACAGGGGCGGGTCCTACGAGCAGTACTTC
CAISYRGGSYEQYF
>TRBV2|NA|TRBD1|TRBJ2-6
TGTGCCCGCAGTAGGGGGACAGGGGGCGCGGGGGCCAACGTCCTGACTTTC
CARSRGTGGAGANVLTF
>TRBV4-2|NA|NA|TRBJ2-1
TGTGCCAGCAGCCGCTCCGGGACTTCTTACAATGAGCAGTTCTTC
CASSRSGTSYNEQFF
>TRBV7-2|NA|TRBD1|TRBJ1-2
TGTGCCAGCAGCTTAGGCGGGACAGGGGGTATAAACTATGGCTACACCTTC
CASSLGGTGGINYGYTF
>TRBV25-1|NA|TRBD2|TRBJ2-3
TGTGCCAGCAGTGCCCACCGGGGACGGGAGGGCCTGACAGATACGCAGTATTTT
CASSAHRGREGLTDTQYF
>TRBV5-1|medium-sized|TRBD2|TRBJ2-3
TGCGCCAGCAGCTTTAGCGGGAGATTGAGTACAGATACGCAGTATTTT
CASSFSGRLSTDTQYF
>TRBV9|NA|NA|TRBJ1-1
TGTGCCAGCAGCGTAGTCTCGGGGGCGAGTGAAGCTTTCTTT
CASSVVSGASEAFF
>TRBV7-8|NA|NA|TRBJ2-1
TGTGCCAGCAGTTCTAGAGGGGGGGGCCCCCGGTTCTTC
CASSSRGGGPRFF
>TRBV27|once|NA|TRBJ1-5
TGTGCCAGCAGTTCCCCTTACAGGTCTCGCAATCAGCCCCAGCATTTT
CASSSPYRSRNQPQHF
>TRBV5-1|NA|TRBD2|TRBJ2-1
TGCGCCAGCAGCTTGCAACTAGCGGGAGTGAGAAATGAGCAGTTCTTC
CASSLQLAGVRNEQFF
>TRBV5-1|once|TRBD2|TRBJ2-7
TGCGCCAGCAGCTCCTGGGCTCTGCGGGAGCTCCGCGAGCAGTACTTC
CASSSWALRELREQYF
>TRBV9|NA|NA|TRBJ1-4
TGTGCCAGCAGCGTAACACCGCTGGGACGGAAAGGAGAAAAACTGTTTTTT
CASSVTPLGRKGEKLFF
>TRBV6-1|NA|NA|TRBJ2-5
TGTGCCATCACAGGTGCTCGGACCCAGTACTTC
CAITGARTQYF
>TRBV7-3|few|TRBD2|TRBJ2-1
TGTGCCAGCAGCTTAGCGAGGACTAGCGGGACAAATGAGCAGTTCTTC
CASSLARTSGTNEQFF
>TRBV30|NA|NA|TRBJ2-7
TGTGCCTGGAGTGTACTCCAGGGGCAGTACTTC
CAWSVLQGQYF